What follows are 25 T cell receptor beta chains derived from one specimen sequenced in a study of T-cell reconstitution after alpha-beta-depleted transplantation in children. As it was prepared, the TCRbeta library received unique molecular identifiers. TCRdb reprocessed the PCR reads with MiXCR, giving one entry per CDR3 protein. The top ten clones hold about 34% of a sample with around 100,000 distinct CDR3 sequences, 9% to 12% of them seen once. The material sequenced was PBMCs, taken before TCRalphabeta/CD19-depleted stem cell transplant. All receptors derive from a boy younger than 10 with acute lymphoblastic leukemia, due to receive a stem cell transplant.

This clonotype was detected a few times. The V gene is TRBV6-5, the J gene TRBJ2-7, with 7 bases that match TRBD2. V lost 0 bases and J lost 2; bases outside the gene matches: 10. The length of the CDR3 is 17 residues. CDR1 is MNHEY, CDR2 SVGAGI, per germline. In nucleotides, the CDR3 is TGTGCCAGCAGTTACTCGAGTTATCGGACTAGAGCCTACGAGCAGTACTTC. It specifies CASSYSSYRTRAYEQYF.

A few counts support this clonotype. V gene TRBV5-5 combines with J gene TRBJ1-1; D gene unclear. The CDR3 is 15 residues long. Trimming shortened V by 0 bases and J by 0 bases, and 9 bases separated the two germline ends. Per germline, CDR1 SGHKS and CDR2 YYEKEE (reference sequence). The CDR3 loop reads CASSLEGRLNTEAFF. The CDR3 DNA reads TGTGCCAGCAGCTTGGAGGGCCGGCTGAACACTGAAGCTTTCTTT.

CDR3 coding DNA: TGCAGTGCTAGACCCGACGGGACACTGGTAGATCAGCCCCAGCATTTT. It is translated as CSARPDGTLVDQPQHF. The chain carries TRBV20-1 and TRBJ1-5; D might be TRBD1 (6 bases). The V and J ends lost 2 bases and 5 bases respectively, with 19 bases between them. The V gene's germline CDR1 is DFQATT and CDR2 SNEGSKA (reference sequence). CDR3 length: 16 residues.

This clonotype was seen repeatedly, ten times or more. One end of the junction fails to match germline, which may point to a read error. The gene calls are TRBV7-7 and TRBJ1-1, with a weak D call TRBD1 (5 bases). The CDR3 loop spans 13 amino acids. Germline V gene sequence: CDR1 SSHAT, CDR2 FNYEAQ (reference sequence). The CDR3 is CASSHDRNTEAFF. CDR3 bases: TGTGCTAGCAGCCATGACAGGAACACTGAAGCTTTCTTT.

The sample holds many counts of this clonotype. This rearrangement joins TRBV12-3 or TRBV12-4 to TRBJ1-1; D remains unclear. V was clipped by 5 bases and J by 2 bases, with 3 bases between them. CDR3 length equals 11 residues. The DNA of the CDR3 is TGTGCCAGCAGTCGCAACACTGAAGCTTTCTTT. Amino acids: CASSRNTEAFF.

This clonotype has ten or more counts. The chain links TRBV20-1 to TRBJ2-3; no reliable D call. The CDR3 is 16 amino acids. The ends were cut back, 2 bases at V and 3 bases at J, with 18 bases in the middle. Germline CDR1 DFQATT, CDR2 SNEGSKA (reference sequence). The DNA of the CDR3 is TGCAGTGCTAGACAAACCCCGAGTGGGCTAACAGATACGCAGTATTTT. Translation: CSARQTPSGLTDTQYF.

This clonotype was recorded a few times. The V call is TRBV5-1, the J call TRBJ2-7, with TRBD2 identical over 7 bases. This CDR3 region has 14 residues. Trimming at V came to 0 bases and at J to 6 bases, leaving 6 bases not matched to a gene. Germline assignment: CDR1 SGHRS and CDR2 YFSETQ. CDR3 amino acids: CASSLGTSVGEQYF. The CDR3 bases are TGCGCCAGCAGCTTGGGAACTAGCGTGGGCGAGCAGTACTTC.

In this sample, this clonotype turned up a few times. This rearrangement joins TRBV20-1 to TRBJ2-7; D unclear. The CDR3 loop spans 14 amino acids. From germline, CDR1 is DFQATT and CDR2 SNEGSKA (reference sequence). V lost 1 base and J 2 bases, leaving 12 bases between the germline ends. The CDR3 bases are TGCAGTGCTAGAGGGCAGTCAACCGCCTACGAGCAGTACTTC. Protein product: CSARGQSTAYEQYF.

This clonotype was seen a handful of times. The V call is TRBV20-1, the J call TRBJ1-1; 7 bases fit TRBD1. Germline V gene data show CDR1 as DFQATT and CDR2 as SNEGSKA (reference sequence). Unmatched junction bases numbered 6, after V lost 0 bases and J lost 11 bases. The CDR3 length is 12 residues. The CDR3 region has the DNA TGCAGTGCTAGAGATGGGGAGGGGGCGGCTTTCTTT. Translated: CSARDGEGAAFF.

At least ten counts were recorded for this clonotype. The chain joins TRBV27 to TRBJ1-4, with 9 nucleotides matching TRBD1. This CDR3 is 14 amino acids long. J lost 8 bases, V lost 5 bases, and 6 bases had no gene match. The germline gives CDR1 MNHEY, CDR2 SMNVEV (reference sequence). CDR3 sequence (DNA): TGTGCCAGCAGTCCGGACAGGGGTGGAGAAAAACTGTTTTTT. Amino acid sequence: CASSPDRGGEKLFF.

This clonotype showed up many times. This rearrangement joins TRBV5-1 to TRBJ2-2; TRBD2 matches 9 bases. Per the germline V gene, CDR1 is SGHRS and CDR2 is YFSETQ. The V gene end was trimmed by 1 base and the J gene end by 3 bases; junction bases not matched to a gene: 7. The CDR3 spans 17 residues. The chain's CDR3 is CASSLPLAGRDTGELFF. CDR3 in DNA: TGCGCCAGCAGCTTGCCTCTAGCGGGACGCGACACCGGGGAGCTGTTTTTT.

This chain links TRBV24-1 with TRBJ2-1; 10 nucleotides agree with TRBD1. Germline V lookup: CDR1 KGHDR, CDR2 SFDVKD. CDR3 length equals 17 residues. Trimming took 4 bases from V and 5 from J; bases not matched to a gene: 10. CDR3 in DNA: TGTGCCACCAGTGACCCCGGTAGGGGACAGGGGAACAATGAGCAGTTCTTC. Its protein product is CATSDPGRGQGNNEQFF.

The chain has TRBV5-1 and TRBJ2-3; TRBD1 or TRBD2 may be the D gene (5 bases each). This CDR3 comprises 14 residues. The V end was cut by 2 bases, the J end by 5 bases, with 12 bases between. Germline CDR1 reads SGHRS; CDR2 reads YFSETQ. CDR3 sequence (DNA): TGCGCCAGCAGCTTTTTACTAGGGGAAGATACGCAGTATTTT. It specifies CASSFLLGEDTQYF.

This clonotype came up a few times. The gene calls are TRBV9 and TRBJ2-2; 13 bases match TRBD2. Unmatched junction bases numbered 7, after V lost 1 base and J lost 7 bases. This CDR3 is built from 17 residues. Germline loops: CDR1 SGDLS, CDR2 YYNGEE. The DNA for the CDR3 is TGTGCCAGCAGCGTACTTACTAGCGGGAGGGCCAACGGGGAGCTGTTTTTT. Protein: CASSVLTSGRANGELFF.

The table lists this clonotype with many counts. The V call is TRBV6-1, the J call TRBJ1-4; D is unclear. The germline V and J ends were trimmed by 7 bases and 3 bases, with 12 bases remaining between them. The germline V gene has CDR1 MNHNS and CDR2 SASEGT. The CDR3 has 14 residues. CDR3 sequence: CASKSASANEKLFF. The DNA of the CDR3 is TGTGCCAGCAAATCGGCTTCAGCTAATGAAAAACTGTTTTTT.

This clonotype was seen only a few times. The V gene is TRBV18, the J gene TRBJ2-1, with D possibly matching TRBD1 (6 bases). CDR3 length: 14 residues. V lost 5 bases to trimming and J lost 2 bases, with 10 bases between them. The germline V gene has CDR1 KGHSH and CDR2 LQKENI. The CDR3 here is CASSSQGPYNEQFF. The CDR3 DNA reads TGTGCCAGCTCATCACAGGGACCCTACAATGAGCAGTTCTTC.

This clonotype was counted at least ten times. This chain joins TRBV24-1 and TRBJ2-3; unclear D gene. Germline V lookup: CDR1 KGHDR, CDR2 SFDVKD. The V gene lost 0 bases and the J gene lost 8 bases, with 8 bases spanning the gap. This CDR3 is built from 13 residues. Here the CDR3 DNA reads TGTGCCACCAGTGATTTGCCCACGAGTACGCAGTATTTT. It encodes CATSDLPTSTQYF.

This clonotype was seen more than once but under ten times. The J gene is TRBJ1-2, the V gene TRBV20-1, with TRBD1 as a possible D gene (6 bases). Germline V CDR1 and CDR2: DFQATT, SNEGSKA (reference sequence). CDR3 length: 10 residues. V was pared by 5 bases and J by 8 bases, with 9 bases between. The CDR3 DNA reads as TGCAGTGCTCTTAGGGGGGGCTACACCTTC. Translating it yields CSALRGGYTF.

J is TRBJ2-7 and V is TRBV5-1, with 12 bases that match TRBD1. Germline CDR1 reads SGHRS; CDR2 reads YFSETQ. J lost 5 bases, V lost 3 bases, and 9 bases had no gene match. The CDR3 has 16 residues. The CDR3 DNA follows: TGCGCCAGCAGCTATAACCCCGGGACAGGGGGCCACGAGCAGTACTTC. It is translated as CASSYNPGTGGHEQYF. Supplemented by reference TRBV5-1 and TRBJ2-7, the full variable domain reads KAGVTQTPRYLIKTRGQQVTLSCSPISGHRSVSWYQQTPGQGLQFLFEYFSETQRNKGNFPGRFSGRQFSNSRSEMNVSTLELGDSALYLCASSYNPGTGGHEQYFGPGTRLTVT.

V and J are TRBV15 and TRBJ2-1, with D perhaps TRBD2 (5 bases). Trimming took off 5 bases at V and 11 bases at J, with 13 bases between the two ends. Germline assignment: CDR1 LNHNV and CDR2 YYDKDF (reference sequence). CDR3 size: 12 residues. The CDR3 protein is CATSLGPGKQFF. DNA of the CDR3: TGTGCCACCAGCCTGGGCCCGGGAAAGCAGTTCTTC.

The chain couples TRBV2 to TRBJ2-5; 9 bases fit TRBD2. Germline trimming cut 2 bases from V and 5 bases from J; bases unmatched to any gene: 6. This CDR3 is 15 amino acids long. Per germline, CDR1 SNHLY and CDR2 FYNNEI. CDR3 sequence (DNA): TGTGCCAGCAGTGAAACCCAGCGGGAGGTTGAGACCCAGTACTTC. Its translation: CASSETQREVETQYF.

The chain is built from TRBV27 and TRBJ2-1, with 9 positions matching TRBD2. Germline CDR1 and CDR2: MNHEY and SMNVEV (reference sequence). The CDR3 is made up of 16 amino acids. The trim removed 0 bases at V and 4 bases at J, leaving 4 bases unmatched. As DNA, the CDR3 is TGTGCCAGCAGTTTATCGACGGCGGGAGGGTACAATGAGCAGTTCTTC. Amino acids: CASSLSTAGGYNEQFF.

The chain joins TRBV5-1 to TRBJ2-7, with 8 bases lining up with TRBD1. Germline V gives CDR1 SGHRS, CDR2 YFSETQ. This CDR3 contains 17 residues. With 4 bases clipped from V and 4 bases from J, the junction kept 16 bases outside the gene matches. The CDR3 protein is CASSPGPGRGRQYEQYF. The CDR3 coding sequence is TGCGCCAGCAGCCCCGGACCTGGCAGGGGGCGGCAGTACGAGCAGTACTTC.

The chain carries TRBV7-2 and TRBJ1-2; 9 nucleotides align to TRBD1. The germline CDR1 and CDR2 sequences are SGHTA and FQGNSA. CDR3 length equals 14 residues. The V segment lost 6 bases and the J segment 6 bases; nucleotides outside the gene matches: 8. The CDR3 DNA reads TGTGCCAGCAGTTTTGGACAGGGGCGTGATGGCTACACCTTC. Residues: CASSFGQGRDGYTF.

This clonotype was observed a handful of times. The V and J genes are TRBV12-3 or TRBV12-4 and TRBJ2-2, with 7 bases fitting TRBD2. This CDR3 has 19 amino acids. After removal of 4 bases from V and 4 bases from J, the junction contained 18 bases not matched to a gene. CDR3 sequence reads: CASSSGGLAALWGTGELFF. CDR3 in DNA: TGTGCCAGCAGTTCAGGTGGGCTAGCGGCCCTGTGGGGCACCGGGGAGCTGTTTTTT.